Listed here are 9 T cell receptor beta chains from one sample, sequenced in a study of CD8 T cells in ankylosing spondylitis. Whole-study findings and limits: Several highly homologous variants made up a TCR beta motif, and this motif appeared characteristic of ankylosing spondylitis blood.

Antigens of these TCRs are unknown. In TCRdb, the 5' RACE reads were re-called with MiXCR into one record per CDR3 protein. The sample lists some 840,000 distinct CDR3 sequences, about an eighth occurring once. Sequencing was done on a sample of blood, either unsorted or a sorted T cell fraction (not recorded which). Source of these receptors: a male donor with ankylosing spondylitis.

This rearrangement joins TRBV7-2 to TRBJ2-7; tentatively, D is TRBD1 (6 bases). Trimming shortened V by 1 base and J by 5 bases, and 12 bases separated the two germline ends. CDR1 is SGHTA, CDR2 FQGNSA, per germline. This CDR3 has 14 amino acids. In DNA, the CDR3 is TGTGCCAGCAGCTTAGTCACAGGGTGGCACGAGCAGTACTTC. Translating gives CASSLVTGWHEQYF.

The chain couples TRBV20-1 to TRBJ2-1; D may be TRBD1 or TRBD2 (6 bases each). Germline V gives CDR1 DFQATT, CDR2 SNEGSKA (reference sequence). CDR3 length: 13 residues. The V gene lost 2 bases and the J gene lost 7 bases, with 12 bases spanning the gap. The CDR3 coding sequence is TGCAGTGCTAGAAGGGGGGTCCCAAATGAGCAGTTCTTC. This gives the protein CSARRGVPNEQFF.

The J gene is TRBJ1-1, the V gene TRBV20-1; possibly TRBD1 for D (5 bases). The germline V gene encodes CDR1 DFQATT and CDR2 SNEGSKA (reference sequence). The V and J ends lost 5 bases and 3 bases respectively, with 16 bases between them. This CDR3 has 14 residues. Here the CDR3 reads CSADRQRRYTEAFF. CDR3 coding DNA: TGCAGTGCTGACAGACAGAGGAGATACACTGAAGCTTTCTTT.

The sample holds a few counts of this clonotype. The chain is built from TRBV20-1 and TRBJ2-1; 13 bases are a match to TRBD2. The CDR3 is 18 amino acids. Germline loops: CDR1 DFQATT, CDR2 SNEGSKA (reference sequence). After removal of 6 bases from V and 0 bases from J, the junction contained 11 bases not matched to a gene. The chain's CDR3 is CSATGTSGALGSYNEQFF. The DNA for the CDR3 is TGCAGTGCAACCGGGACTAGCGGGGCCCTTGGCTCCTACAATGAGCAGTTCTTC.

This clonotype showed up many times. The rearrangement uses TRBV6-2 or TRBV6-3 and TRBJ2-4; possibly TRBD2 for D (5 bases). CDR3 length equals 14 residues. Trimming took 5 bases from V and 6 from J, leaving 14 bases between them. Germline loops: CDR1 MNHEY, CDR2 SVGEGT. The CDR3 here is CASSNPTGVNIQYF. Here the CDR3 DNA reads TGTGCCAGCAGTAACCCAACCGGGGTAAACATTCAGTACTTC.

This clonotype showed up just a few times. The V call is TRBV20-1, the J call TRBJ2-1; no reliable D call. Germline CDR1 and CDR2: DFQATT and SNEGSKA (reference sequence). The CDR3 length is 11 residues. V was trimmed by 6 bases and J by 3 bases, leaving 6 bases between them. The CDR3 loop reads CSAYLYNEQFF. As DNA, the CDR3 is TGCAGTGCCTACCTCTACAATGAGCAGTTCTTC.

This clonotype was detected a few times. V and J are TRBV7-6 and TRBJ2-7, with 11 nucleotides matching TRBD2. V lost 3 bases and J lost 0; bases outside the gene matches: 4. The germline V gene encodes CDR1 SGHVS and CDR2 FNYEAQ. This CDR3 is built from 16 residues. The CDR3, as DNA: TGTGCCAGCAGCTTGGGACTAGCGGTCTCCTCCTACGAGCAGTACTTC. This codes for CASSLGLAVSSYEQYF. Supplemented by reference TRBV7-6 and TRBJ2-7, the full variable domain reads GAGVSQSPRYKVTKRGQDVALRCDPISGHVSLYWYRQALGQGPEFLTYFNYEAQQDKSGLPNDRFSAERPEGSISTLTIQRTEQRDSAMYRCASSLGLAVSSYEQYFGPGTRLTVT.

The chain carries TRBV4-3 and TRBJ1-2; 7 nucleotides align to TRBD1. Germline CDR1 is LGHNA and CDR2 is YSLEER. V lost 1 base and J lost 4; bases outside the gene matches: 9. The CDR3 is 16 amino acids. CDR3 sequence: CASSQGERGRGYGYTF. The CDR3 DNA reads TGCGCCAGCAGCCAAGGGGAGAGGGGGCGCGGCTATGGCTACACCTTC.

This clonotype has only a few counts. The chain employs TRBV4-3 and TRBJ2-7, with D possibly being TRBD2 (5 bases). The CDR3 is made up of 13 amino acids. The germline gives CDR1 LGHNA, CDR2 YSLEER. V was cut by 1 base and J by 6 bases, with 10 bases left in between. CDR3 nucleotides: TGCGCCAGCAGCCAAGGGCGGGTCGGCGAGCAGTACTTC. This sequence encodes CASSQGRVGEQYF.